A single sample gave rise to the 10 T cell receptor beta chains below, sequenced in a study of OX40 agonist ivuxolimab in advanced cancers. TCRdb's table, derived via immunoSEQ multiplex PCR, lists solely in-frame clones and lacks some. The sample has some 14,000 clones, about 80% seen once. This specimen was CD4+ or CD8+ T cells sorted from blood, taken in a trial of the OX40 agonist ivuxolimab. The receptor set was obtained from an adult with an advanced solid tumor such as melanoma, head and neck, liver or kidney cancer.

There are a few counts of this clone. The CDR3 is CASSDTAGAYEQYF. CDR3 in DNA: TGTGCCAGCAGTGATACAGCCGGGGCCTACGAGCAGTACTTC. The chain couples TRBV6-8 to TRBJ2-7, with a tentative D call TRBD2 (5 bases). The V gene's germline CDR1 is MNHGY and CDR2 SAAAGT. The CDR3 totals 14 residues. The V end was cut by 5 bases, the J end by 2 bases, with 13 bases between.

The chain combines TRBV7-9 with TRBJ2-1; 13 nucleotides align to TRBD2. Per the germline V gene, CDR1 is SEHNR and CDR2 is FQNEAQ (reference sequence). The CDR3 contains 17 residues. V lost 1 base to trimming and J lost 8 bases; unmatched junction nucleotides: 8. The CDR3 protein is CASSLVERTSGGYEQFF. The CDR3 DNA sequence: TGTGCCAGCAGCTTAGTCGAGAGGACTAGCGGGGGTTATGAGCAGTTCTTC.

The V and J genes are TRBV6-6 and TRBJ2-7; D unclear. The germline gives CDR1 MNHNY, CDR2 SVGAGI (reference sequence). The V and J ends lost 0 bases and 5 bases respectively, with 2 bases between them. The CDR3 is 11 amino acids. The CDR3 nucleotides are TGTGCCAGCAGTTACTCGGACGAGCAGTACTTC. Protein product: CASSYSDEQYF.

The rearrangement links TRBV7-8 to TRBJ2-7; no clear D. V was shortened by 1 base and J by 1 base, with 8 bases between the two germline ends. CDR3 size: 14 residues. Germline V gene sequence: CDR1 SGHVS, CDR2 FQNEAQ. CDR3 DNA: TGTGCCAGCAGCTTAGGAGGACCGTCCTACGAGCAGTACTTC. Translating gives CASSLGGPSYEQYF.

The CDR3 DNA follows: TGTGCCAGTAGTGATGGGGTAGAATACAATGAGCAGTTCTTC. This codes for CASSDGVEYNEQFF. The chain links TRBV19 to TRBJ2-1; the D is unclear. This CDR3 region has 14 residues. The V and J ends lost 5 bases and 4 bases respectively, with 12 bases between them. Looked up from germline, CDR1 is LNHDA and CDR2 is SQIVND (reference sequence).

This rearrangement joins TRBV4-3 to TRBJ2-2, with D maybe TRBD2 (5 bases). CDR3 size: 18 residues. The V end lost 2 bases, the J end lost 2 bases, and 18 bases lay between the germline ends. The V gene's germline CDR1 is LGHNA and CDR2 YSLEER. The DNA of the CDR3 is TGCGCCAGCAGCCAACTATCGGGGTTTTCGGGAAACACCGGGGAGCTGTTTTTT. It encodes CASSQLSGFSGNTGELFF.

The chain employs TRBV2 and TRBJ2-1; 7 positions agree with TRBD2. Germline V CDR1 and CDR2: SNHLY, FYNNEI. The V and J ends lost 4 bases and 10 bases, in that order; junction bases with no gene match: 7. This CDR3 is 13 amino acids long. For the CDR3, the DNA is TGTGCCAGCAGTGTTGTGTTCGGGGGGGAGCAGTTCTTC. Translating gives CASSVVFGGEQFF.

CDR3 in DNA: TGTGCCAGCAGGGTAGATACCGGGGAGCTGTTTTTT. This encodes CASRVDTGELFF. The rearrangement uses TRBV2 and TRBJ2-2; D is ambiguous. Trimming cost V 6 bases and J 5 bases, with 7 bases left between them. The CDR3 has 12 residues. The germline CDR1 and CDR2 sequences are SNHLY and FYNNEI.

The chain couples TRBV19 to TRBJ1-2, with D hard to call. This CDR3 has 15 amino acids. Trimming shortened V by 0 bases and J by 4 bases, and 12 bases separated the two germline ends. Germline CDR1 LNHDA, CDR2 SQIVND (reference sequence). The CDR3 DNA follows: TGTGCCAGTAGTATAGATATAAGAGTCGTCTATGGCTACACCTTC. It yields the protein CASSIDIRVVYGYTF.

The CDR3 coding sequence is TGTGCCAGCAGCTTGACGGGGGGATCGGAAGGCTACACCTTC. Protein product: CASSLTGGSEGYTF. The V gene is TRBV11-2, the J gene TRBJ1-2; D is possibly TRBD1 (5 bases). This CDR3 region has 14 residues. The germline CDR1 and CDR2 sequences are SGHAT and FQNNGV. With 3 bases removed from V and 8 bases from J, the gap between germline ends came to 16 bases.